These T cell receptor beta chains were read from a single sample in a study of blood T cells in healthy people across ages. TCRdb re-analysed the 5' RACE reads in MiXCR, keeping a single row per CDR3 protein. The sample consists of about 1 million distinct CDR3 sequences, 45% of them appearing once. The sample consisted of blood. These receptors were collected from a woman aged 55-70 years in good health. CDR3s include the opening cysteine and the closing phenylalanine or tryptophan. D genes are given only for firm matches. Size tells how often a clone was seen (once, few, many) or the class of an expanded clone, and some rows leave it out.

TRBD2,TRBV20-1,TRBJ2-7,.,CSAERESYEQYF,TGCAGTGCCGAGCGGGAGTCCTACGAGCAGTACTTC
.,TRBV29-1,TRBJ1-2,.,CSVMSGLANYGYTF,TGCAGCGTCATGTCAGGGCTTGCTAACTATGGCTACACCTTC
TRBD2,TRBV9,TRBJ2-3,.,CASGGPGTSGFTDTQYF,TGTGCCAGCGGCGGACCCGGGACTAGCGGCTTCACAGATACGCAGTATTTT
TRBD2,TRBV20-1,TRBJ2-1,.,CSARVAGTSGYNEQFF,TGCAGTGCTAGAGTGGCCGGGACTAGCGGATACAATGAGCAGTTCTTC
.,TRBV2,TRBJ2-1,.,CASSEALQGRGEQFF,TGTGCCAGCAGTGAAGCGCTTCAGGGGAGGGGTGAGCAGTTCTTC
.,TRBV7-9,TRBJ1-5,.,CASSPLSQSNQPQHF,TGTGCCAGCTCCCCACTTTCGCAAAGCAATCAGCCCCAGCATTTT
.,TRBV24-1,TRBJ2-5,.,CATSDHRGGETQYF,TGTGCCACCAGTGACCACAGGGGAGGGGAGACCCAGTACTTC
.,TRBV10-3,TRBJ2-1,.,CAIRNRNDNEQFF,TGTGCCATCAGGAACAGGAACGACAATGAGCAGTTCTTC
TRBD1,TRBV5-1,TRBJ2-1,.,CASSWDRVGEQFF,TGCGCCAGCAGCTGGGACAGGGTCGGTGAGCAGTTCTTC
TRBD2,TRBV7-8,TRBJ2-1,.,CASRGTRTYNEQFF,TGTGCCAGCAGGGGGACTAGGACCTACAATGAGCAGTTCTTC
TRBD1,TRBV20-1,TRBJ1-2,few,CSARDRFNRGRLDSAGYTF,TGCAGTGCTAGAGATCGTTTCAACAGGGGGCGCTTGGATTCGGCTGGCTACACCTTC
.,TRBV10-2,TRBJ1-2,.,CASSESSAASYGYTF,TGCGCCAGCAGTGAGTCGTCGGCAGCCTCCTATGGCTACACCTTC
TRBD1,TRBV7-8,TRBJ1-2,.,CASSPRTGVNGYTF,TGTGCCAGCAGCCCTCGGACAGGGGTCAATGGCTACACCTTC
.,TRBV15,TRBJ2-3,.,CATSFAASTDTQYF,TGTGCCACCAGCTTTGCGGCTTCCACAGATACGCAGTATTTT
.,TRBV5-1,TRBJ1-1,.,CASSYQVDTEAFF,TGCGCCAGCAGTTACCAGGTAGATACTGAAGCTTTCTTT
TRBD2,TRBV29-1,TRBJ2-1,many,CSVELTSGSRDEQFF,TGCAGCGTTGAATTGACTAGCGGGAGTAGGGATGAGCAGTTCTTC
TRBD2,TRBV20-1,TRBJ2-7,.,CSARDRTSGTHEQYF,TGCAGTGCTAGGGACCGGACTAGCGGAACCCACGAGCAGTACTTC
TRBD2,TRBV20-1,TRBJ2-1,.,CSATSGSDEQFF,TGCAGTGCCACTAGCGGGAGTGATGAGCAGTTCTTC
.,TRBV12-3/TRBV12-4,TRBJ2-7,few,CASSLARQLYEQYF,TGTGCCAGCAGTTTAGCGCGACAACTTTACGAGCAGTACTTC
.,TRBV9,TRBJ2-3,few,CASSAPDADTQYF,TGTGCCAGCAGCGCCCCGGACGCAGATACGCAGTATTTT
.,TRBV20-1,TRBJ2-7,.,CSTSRALLYEQYF,TGCAGTACTAGCCGGGCCCTCCTCTACGAGCAGTACTTC
.,TRBV9,TRBJ2-3,few,CASSAPGVADTQYF,TGTGCCAGCAGCGCACCGGGGGTCGCAGATACGCAGTATTTT
.,TRBV15,TRBJ2-1,few,CATSRAPREYYNEQFF,TGTGCCACCAGCAGAGCCCCGCGGGAATACTACAATGAGCAGTTCTTC
.,TRBV5-1,TRBJ2-7,few,CASSLEGSAYEQYF,TGCGCCAGCAGCTTGGAGGGGTCGGCGTACGAGCAGTACTTC
TRBD1,TRBV27,TRBJ2-1,.,CASSPRRDRGNEQFF,TGTGCCAGCAGCCCGAGGCGGGACAGGGGTAATGAGCAGTTCTTC
TRBD2,TRBV20-1,TRBJ2-7,.,CSATGRITYEQYF,TGCAGTGCTACCGGGAGGATCACCTACGAGCAGTACTTC
.,TRBV5-1,TRBJ1-1,.,CASSIGTTNTEAFF,TGCGCCAGCAGCATAGGGACAACGAACACTGAAGCTTTCTTT